The entry below gives a single T cell receptor (beta chain) sequence along with its context. The sample is drawn from a study of blood T cell repertoires in COVID-19. Study as a whole: T cells, B-cell-depleted T cells, or PBMCs provided the cDNA or gDNA that served as material.

Sequencing was performed with immunoSEQ multiplex PCR; in TCRdb, only in-frame clones are kept and a portion is missing. The data hold about 98,000 clones, with roughly nine tenths observed a single time. Sequencing was done on a sample of peripheral blood. The clonotype comes from a man in his sixties or seventies with acute or convalescent COVID-19.

CDR3 bases: TGTGCCAGCAGCCAAAACAGGGGGCGGGAGGAGCAGTACGTC. The encoded protein is CASSQNRGREEQYV. This rearrangement joins TRBV3-1 (or the pseudogene TRBV3-2) to TRBJ2-7, with 9 nucleotides matching TRBD1. The germline gives CDR1 LGHDT, CDR2 YNNKEL (reference sequence). The CDR3 spans 14 residues. Trimming at V came to 2 bases and at J to 7 bases, leaving 6 bases not matched to a gene.